A selection of T cell receptor beta chains follows, all from one sample in a study of cytomegalovirus exposure and HLA in healthy donors. Assay: immunoSEQ multiplex PCR; the TCRdb copy retains only in-frame clones and omits some. Among 70,000 to 80,000 clones listed, 94% were seen once. Sequenced: PBMCs. Receptors originate from a woman aged 18-29 years in good health and CMV-seropositive. Both conserved end residues are part of each CDR3. Fields, in order: D gene, V gene, clone size, J gene, CDR3 protein, CDR3 DNA. The D gene is left open where the match is weak. Rows give clone size only sometimes, using once, few, many, or a class for an expanded clone.

TRBD1	TRBV5-1	once	TRBJ2-3	CASSATGVLGDTQYF	TGCGCCAGCAGCGCAACAGGGGTCCTTGGAGATACGCAGTATTTT
.	TRBV11-2	.	TRBJ2-1	CASSLVLNEQFF	TGTGCCAGCAGCTTAGTCTTGAATGAGCAGTTCTTC
TRBD2	TRBV9	.	TRBJ2-3	CASSVEVTSGADTQYF	TGTGCCAGCAGCGTAGAGGTTACTAGCGGGGCAGATACGCAGTATTTT
.	TRBV7-6	.	TRBJ1-6	CASSHRGFDSPLHF	TGTGCCAGCAGCCATCGGGGGTTTGATTCACCCCTCCACTTT
.	TRBV30	.	TRBJ1-4	CAWSTMNLNEKLFF	TGTGCCTGGAGTACTATGAACCTTAATGAAAAACTGTTTTTT
.	TRBV9	.	TRBJ1-3	CASSAYRDYSGNTIYF	TGTGCCAGCAGCGCCTACAGGGACTACTCCGGAAACACCATATATTTT
.	TRBV4-2	.	TRBJ1-2	CASSQVRETYGYTF	TGTGCCAGCAGCCAAGTCCGGGAGACCTATGGCTACACCTTC
.	TRBV5-1	once	TRBJ1-2	CASSLVSVDYGYTF	TGCGCCAGCAGCTTGGTGTCGGTCGATTATGGCTACACCTTC
.	TRBV29-1	.	TRBJ2-1	CSVEERVGPSSYNEQFF	TGCAGCGTTGAAGAAAGGGTGGGGCCAAGCTCCTACAATGAGCAGTTCTTC
.	TRBV6-5	.	TRBJ1-1	CASSYSAGTAFF	TGTGCCAGCAGTTACTCTGCAGGTACGGCTTTCTTT
.	TRBV10-3	.	TRBJ1-2	CAISEDTGYGYTF	TGTGCCATCAGTGAGGATACAGGGTATGGCTACACCTTC
.	TRBV5-5	.	TRBJ1-6	CASSPRQFLSGNSPLHF	TGTGCCAGCAGCCCCCGACAGTTTTTATCGGGTAATTCACCCCTCCACTTT
TRBD1	TRBV19	.	TRBJ1-1	CASSITGTGFRNTEAFF	TGTGCCAGTAGTATAACGGGGACAGGGTTTAGGAACACTGAAGCTTTCTTT
.	TRBV20-1	.	TRBJ2-5	CSCEHQETQYF	TGCAGCTGCGAGCACCAAGAGACCCAGTACTTC
TRBD1	TRBV15	.	TRBJ1-4	CATSREGQGTEKLFF	TGTGCCACCAGCAGAGAGGGACAGGGGACCGAAAAACTGTTTTTT
.	TRBV6-6	once	TRBJ2-1	CASRLPGLGNNEQFF	TGTGCCAGCAGGCTACCGGGACTGGGGAACAATGAGCAGTTCTTC
.	TRBV6-6	few	TRBJ1-3	CASNPGSSGNTIYF	TGTGCCAGCAATCCGGGATCCTCTGGAAACACCATATATTTT
.	TRBV27	.	TRBJ1-1	CASSLGPRGRMWNTEAFF	TGTGCCAGCAGTTTAGGTCCCAGGGGAAGGATGTGGAACACTGAAGCTTTCTTT
TRBD1	TRBV6-5	.	TRBJ1-6	CASSDRDNSPLHF	TGTGCCAGCAGTGACAGGGATAATTCACCCCTCCACTTT
TRBD1	TRBV7-3	.	TRBJ1-1	CASSSYRGTEAFF	TGTGCCAGCAGCTCCTACAGGGGCACTGAAGCTTTCTTT
.	TRBV28	few	TRBJ2-7	CASSLHRAYEQYF	TGTGCCAGCAGTTTACACAGGGCTTACGAGCAGTACTTC
.	TRBV29-1	.	TRBJ2-5	CSVEGSGNQETQYF	TGCAGCGTTGAAGGTTCCGGGAACCAAGAGACCCAGTACTTC
.	TRBV7-2	.	TRBJ2-1	CASSPSRAGSNEQFF	TGTGCCAGCAGCCCCTCACGCGCGGGGAGCAATGAGCAGTTCTTC
TRBD1	TRBV19	.	TRBJ2-5	CASSDWDRGEETQYF	TGTGCCAGTAGTGATTGGGACAGGGGGGAAGAGACCCAGTACTTC
TRBD2	TRBV5-1	.	TRBJ2-3	CASRGLAGGSDTQYF	TGCGCCAGCAGGGGGCTAGCGGGAGGGAGCGATACGCAGTATTTT
.	TRBV6-1	few	TRBJ1-2	CASSEPPGVNYGYTF	TGTGCCAGCAGTGAACCACCAGGGGTTAACTATGGCTACACCTTC
.	TRBV27	.	TRBJ1-1	CASSNNQGIAITEAFF	TGTGCCAGCAGTAATAATCAGGGTATCGCCATCACTGAAGCTTTCTTT
TRBD2	TRBV27	.	TRBJ2-1	CASSSPGLVNNEQFF	TGTGCCAGCAGTTCGCCGGGACTAGTTAACAATGAGCAGTTCTTC
TRBD1	TRBV10-1	.	TRBJ2-1	CASRSGTGYNEQFF	TGCGCCAGCCGCTCTGGGACAGGGTACAATGAGCAGTTCTTC
.	TRBV9	.	TRBJ1-6	CASSVDRNSPLHF	TGTGCCAGCAGCGTAGACAGAAATTCACCCCTCCACTTT
.	TRBV27	once	TRBJ1-1	CASRGRNTEAFF	TGTGCCAGCAGGGGGCGAAACACTGAAGCTTTCTTT
.	TRBV11-1	few	TRBJ2-5	CASSLGSQETQYF	TGTGCCAGCAGCTTAGGCAGCCAAGAGACCCAGTACTTC
.	TRBV28	.	TRBJ2-3	CASRGSAYRTDTQYF	TGTGCCAGCAGGGGCTCAGCTTACCGTACAGATACGCAGTATTTT
TRBD1	TRBV2	.	TRBJ1-2	CASSGTGGIQNYGYTF	TGTGCCAGCAGTGGGACAGGGGGTATACAGAACTATGGCTACACCTTC
TRBD2	TRBV28	.	TRBJ2-1	CATRIAGGGSEQFF	TGTGCCACGCGGATAGCGGGAGGTGGAAGTGAGCAGTTCTTC
TRBD2	TRBV6-1	.	TRBJ2-7	CASSGAGTSGRAGYEQYF	TGTGCCAGCAGTGGAGCCGGGACTAGCGGGAGGGCTGGATACGAGCAGTACTTC
TRBD1	TRBV28	once	TRBJ2-7	CASSRGTEIYEQYF	TGTGCCAGCAGCAGAGGGACAGAAATCTACGAGCAGTACTTC
TRBD2	TRBV28	.	TRBJ2-3	CASGNSGVSTDTQYF	TGTGCCAGCGGAAATAGCGGGGTGAGCACAGATACGCAGTATTTT